The T cell receptor beta chain under discussion was sequenced for a study of control samples from healthy donors and cancer patients. Generated by immunoSEQ multiplex PCR, the TCRdb table keeps only in-frame clones and is missing some. This sample has 75,000 to 95,000 clones; 84% occur once, and the top ten carry around 40%. This receptor was obtained from a man aged 70-80 years with lung cancer. Material: PBMCs.

The CDR3 region has the DNA TGTGCCAGCAGCTCCGACTGGGAGGGGGATACGCAGTATTTT. Residues: CASSSDWEGDTQYF. The chain is built from TRBV13 and TRBJ2-3; 7 bases are shared with TRBD2. The CDR3 covers 14 residues. J was trimmed by 6 bases and V by 4 bases; bases with no gene match: 7. CDR1 and CDR2 (germline): PRHDT, FYEKMQ (reference sequence).